The present T cell receptor (beta chain) was sequenced within a study of blood T cell repertoires in COVID-19. Overall study context: The study drew acute and convalescent COVID-19 samples from the United States, Italy and Spain. From T cells, B-cell-depleted T cells, or PBMCs came the material, which was cDNA or gDNA.

This clone was recorded a few times. TCRdb keeps only in-frame clones here, not all; method: immunoSEQ multiplex PCR. The sample consists of some 200,000 clones, about nine tenths of them appearing once. Those enrolled, adults aged roughly 18 to 95 years, came from about two dozen US areas. V lost 4 bases, J lost 7 bases, and 0 bases stayed unmatched. This CDR3 has 12 amino acids. The V and J genes are TRBV5-3 and TRBJ1-4, with 8 positions matching TRBD1. TRBV5-3 is placed among ORFs of uncertain function. This TCR came from a man younger than 35 with acute COVID-19. Sequenced: PBMCs or T cells enriched from blood (not recorded which). CDR3 in amino acids: CARSDRGEKLFF. CDR3 coding DNA: TGTGCCAGAAGCGACAGGGGTGAAAAACTGTTTTTT.